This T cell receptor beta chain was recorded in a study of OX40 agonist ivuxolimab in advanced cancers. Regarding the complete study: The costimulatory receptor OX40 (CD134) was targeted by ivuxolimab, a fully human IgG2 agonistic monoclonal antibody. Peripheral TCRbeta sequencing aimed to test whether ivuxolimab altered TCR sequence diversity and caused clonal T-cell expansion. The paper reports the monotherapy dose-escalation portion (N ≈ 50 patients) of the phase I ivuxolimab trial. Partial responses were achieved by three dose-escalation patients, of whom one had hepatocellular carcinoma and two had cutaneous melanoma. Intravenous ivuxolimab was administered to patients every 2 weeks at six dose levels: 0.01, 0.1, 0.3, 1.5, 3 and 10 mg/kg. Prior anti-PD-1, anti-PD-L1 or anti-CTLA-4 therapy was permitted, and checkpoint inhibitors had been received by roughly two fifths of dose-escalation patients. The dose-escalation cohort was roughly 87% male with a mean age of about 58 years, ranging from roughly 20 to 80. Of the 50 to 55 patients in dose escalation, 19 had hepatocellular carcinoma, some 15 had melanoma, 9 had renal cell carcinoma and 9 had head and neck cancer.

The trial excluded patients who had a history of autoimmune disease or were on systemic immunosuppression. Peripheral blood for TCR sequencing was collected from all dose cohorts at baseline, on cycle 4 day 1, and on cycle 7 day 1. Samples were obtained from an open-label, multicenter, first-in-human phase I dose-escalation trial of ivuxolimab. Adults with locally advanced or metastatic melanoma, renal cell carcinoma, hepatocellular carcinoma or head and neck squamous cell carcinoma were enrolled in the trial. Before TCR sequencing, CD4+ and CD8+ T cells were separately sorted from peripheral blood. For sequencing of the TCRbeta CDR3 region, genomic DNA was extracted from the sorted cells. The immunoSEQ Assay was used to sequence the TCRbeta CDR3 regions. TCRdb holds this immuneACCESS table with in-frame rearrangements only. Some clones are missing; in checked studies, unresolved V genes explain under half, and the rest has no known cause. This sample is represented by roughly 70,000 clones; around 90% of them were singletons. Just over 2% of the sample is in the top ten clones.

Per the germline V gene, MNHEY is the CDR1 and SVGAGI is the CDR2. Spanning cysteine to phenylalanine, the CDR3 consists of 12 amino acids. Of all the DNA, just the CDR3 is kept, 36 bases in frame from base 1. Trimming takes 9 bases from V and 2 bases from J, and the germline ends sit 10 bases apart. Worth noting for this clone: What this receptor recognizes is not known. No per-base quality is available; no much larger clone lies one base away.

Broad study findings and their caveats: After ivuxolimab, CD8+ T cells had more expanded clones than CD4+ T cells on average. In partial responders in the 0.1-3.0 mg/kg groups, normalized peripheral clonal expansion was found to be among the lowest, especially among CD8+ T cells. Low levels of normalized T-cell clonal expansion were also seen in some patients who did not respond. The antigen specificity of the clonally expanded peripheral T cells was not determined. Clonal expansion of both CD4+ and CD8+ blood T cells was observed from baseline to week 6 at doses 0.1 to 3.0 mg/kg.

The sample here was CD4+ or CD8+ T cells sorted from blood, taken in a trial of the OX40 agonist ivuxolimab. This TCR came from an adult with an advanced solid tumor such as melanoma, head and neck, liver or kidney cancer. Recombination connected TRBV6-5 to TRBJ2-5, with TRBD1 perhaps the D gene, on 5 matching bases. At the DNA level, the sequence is TGTGCCAGTTGGACACATCAAGAGACCCAGTACTTC. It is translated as CASWTHQETQYF.